This passage covers 23 T cell receptor beta chains from one sample sequenced in a study of shared clonotypes between healthy human individuals. Generated by immunoSEQ multiplex PCR, the TCRdb table keeps only in-frame clones and is missing some. The sample holds fewer than 1 million clones, about 96% seen once. The naive CD8 fraction comprised CD45RO-negative cells positively selected for CCR7 and excluded terminally differentiated effector memory CD45RA+ cells. Sequenced: naive CD8+ T cells sorted from blood. These receptors all come from a man aged 25 to 45 in good health.

The chain is built from TRBV28 and TRBJ2-3, with 9 bases matching TRBD2. Per germline, CDR1 MDHEN and CDR2 SYDVKM. The length of the CDR3 is 18 residues. Germline trimming cut 1 base from V and 5 bases from J; bases unmatched to any gene: 13. CDR3 amino acids: CASSLFRYFSGSGDTQYF. CDR3 nucleotides: TGTGCCAGCAGTTTATTCCGCTATTTTAGCGGGAGTGGAGATACGCAGTATTTT.

The chain links TRBV28 to TRBJ2-5, with 16 bases aligning to TRBD2. The CDR3 runs to 18 residues. The V and J ends lost 4 bases and 5 bases, in that order; junction bases with no gene match: 10. In germline, CDR1 is MDHEN, CDR2 SYDVKM. CDR3 sequence: CASSWGLAGGPSKETQYF. Written as DNA, the CDR3 is TGTGCCAGCAGTTGGGGACTAGCGGGAGGGCCGAGCAAGGAGACCCAGTACTTC.

The chain carries TRBV5-4 and TRBJ2-7, with 8 bases that match TRBD1. J gave up 7 bases and V 4 bases, and 4 bases lay outside the gene matches. This CDR3 is 12 amino acids long. CDR1 is SGHNT and CDR2 is YYREEE in the germline V gene (reference sequence). The DNA of the CDR3 is TGTGCCAGCAGCATCCGGGACAGGGAGCAGTACTTC. Its protein product is CASSIRDREQYF.

The V and J genes are TRBV7-9 and TRBJ2-5, with a tentative D call TRBD2 (5 bases). V was cut by 4 bases and J by 9 bases, with 15 bases left in between. CDR3 length: 13 amino acids. Germline lookup yields CDR1 SEHNR and CDR2 FQNEAQ (reference sequence). The CDR3 coding sequence is TGTGCCAGCAGCTGGACCCTGTCCGGGGCCCAGTACTTC. As protein: CASSWTLSGAQYF.

The chain employs TRBV11-2 and TRBJ2-3, with D possibly TRBD1 on 6 matching bases. The CDR3 is 15 residues long. Germline loops: CDR1 SGHAT, CDR2 FQNNGV. Trimming left V 4 bases short and J 1 base short, with 12 bases between. CDR3 sequence reads: CASSSPGGGTDTQYF. The CDR3 DNA follows: TGTGCCAGCAGCTCGCCTGGGGGCGGCACAGATACGCAGTATTTT.

The V gene is TRBV30, the J gene TRBJ2-7; 8 bases are shared with TRBD1. Trimming took 3 bases from V and 5 from J; bases not matched to a gene: 12. This CDR3 spans 15 amino acids. The V gene's germline CDR1 is GTSNPN and CDR2 SVGIG (reference sequence). The CDR3 DNA reads as TGTGCCTGGAGCGTTGGGACAGGTCGGGCTAACGAGCAGTACTTC. Protein product: CAWSVGTGRANEQYF.

The V gene is TRBV27, the J gene TRBJ2-7, with D possibly matching TRBD2 (6 bases). V lost 4 bases, J lost 0 bases, and 13 bases lay in between. The CDR3 length is 15 residues. Germline V gene sequence: CDR1 MNHEY, CDR2 SMNVEV (reference sequence). CDR3: CASSYSGLSSYEQYF. The DNA for the CDR3 is TGTGCCAGCAGTTATAGCGGTCTTAGCTCCTACGAGCAGTACTTC.

The chain uses TRBV7-6 and TRBJ2-1; D may be TRBD2 (6 bases). CDR3 length: 15 amino acids. The V and J ends lost 1 base and 0 bases respectively, with 7 bases between them. Germline values: CDR1 SGHVS, CDR2 FNYEAQ. The CDR3 DNA follows: TGTGCCAGCAGCTTAGTGGGGGGCTCCTACAATGAGCAGTTCTTC. Its translation: CASSLVGGSYNEQFF.

This chain joins TRBV25-1 and TRBJ2-1; weak D call: TRBD2 (5 bases). The CDR3 is 14 residues long. Trimming took 4 bases from V and 7 from J, leaving 14 bases between them. Germline V CDR1 and CDR2: MGHDK, SYGVNS. CDR3 bases: TGTGCCAGCAGTGTTGGAGGATCCACAAATGAGCAGTTCTTC. This translates into CASSVGGSTNEQFF.

DNA for the CDR3: TGTGTTACCGGGACAGGGGGCTACGAGCAGTACTTC. Translation: CVTGTGGYEQYF. The gene calls are TRBV27 and TRBJ2-7; 11 nucleotides line up with TRBD1. This CDR3 is 12 amino acids long. Germline V gene lookup returns CDR1 MNHEY and CDR2 SMNVEV (reference sequence).

The rearrangement links TRBV18 to TRBJ2-7; weak D call: TRBD1 (6 bases). The CDR3 length is 16 residues. V was cut by 0 bases and J by 6 bases, with 18 bases left in between. The germline CDR1 and CDR2 sequences are KGHSH and LQKENI. The CDR3 DNA follows: TGTGCCAGCTCACCACCGCTGACAGGAGTCTCTACCGAGCAGTACTTC. Protein: CASSPPLTGVSTEQYF.

V usage is TRBV9 and J usage is TRBJ2-1; possibly TRBD2 for D (6 bases). CDR3 length equals 13 residues. The V end was cut by 1 base, the J end by 16 bases, with 18 bases between. Per the germline V gene, CDR1 is SGDLS and CDR2 is YYNGEE. The CDR3 DNA reads as TGTGCCAGCAGCGTAAGTGCGGACGGGAGTGCTTTCTTC. As protein: CASSVSADGSAFF.

J is TRBJ1-1 and V is TRBV5-8; TRBD1 might be the D (5 bases). The ends were cut back, 0 bases at V and 10 bases at J, with 13 bases in the middle. This CDR3 is 13 amino acids long. Germline CDR1 and CDR2: SGHTS and YDEGEE. The CDR3 sequence is CASSLDAGWGAFF. CDR3 sequence (DNA): TGTGCCAGCAGCTTGGATGCAGGGTGGGGAGCTTTCTTT.

V and J are TRBV11-2 and TRBJ1-4, with TRBD1 as a possible D gene (6 bases). Germline lookup yields CDR1 SGHAT and CDR2 FQNNGV. The length of the CDR3 is 13 residues. V gave up 4 bases and J gave up 7 bases, with 10 bases separating them. CDR3: CASSSRDTEKLFF. CDR3 nucleotide sequence: TGTGCCAGCAGCTCACGGGACACTGAAAAACTGTTTTTT.

V and J are TRBV10-3 and TRBJ2-7; 13 bases align to TRBD2. The germline gives CDR1 ENHRY, CDR2 SYGVKD. The CDR3 totals 16 residues. V dropped 0 bases and J dropped 6; count of bases not matched to a gene: 5. The CDR3 nucleotides read TGTGCCATCAGTGAGTCGCTAGGGACTAGCGGGACCGAGCAGTACTTC. It specifies CAISESLGTSGTEQYF.

V and J are TRBV4-3 and TRBJ2-3; TRBD1 aligns across 7 bases. Germline CDR1 LGHNA, CDR2 YSLEER. The CDR3 spans 18 residues. The ends lost 1 base at V and 6 bases at J; junction bases unmatched: 16. DNA for the CDR3: TGCGCCAGCAGCCAAGGGTTCGCGTTCGGACAGGAGTGGGATACGCAGTATTTT. As protein: CASSQGFAFGQEWDTQYF.

As DNA, the CDR3 is TGTGCCAGCAGTGAACCCGGGACAGGGAGCTACGAGCAGTACTTC. This translates into CASSEPGTGSYEQYF. The chain recombines TRBV2 with TRBJ2-7; 9 nucleotides line up with TRBD1. Germline V CDR1 and CDR2: SNHLY, FYNNEI. The CDR3 has 15 residues. The junction had 5 bases not matched to a gene; V was cut back by 2 bases and J by 3 bases. Combining the CDR3 with reference TRBV2 and TRBJ2-7 gives the whole variable domain EPEVTQTPSHQVTQMGQEVILRCVPISNHLYFYWYRQILGQKVEFLVSFYNNEISEKSEIFDDQFSVERPDGSNFTLKIRSTKLEDSAMYFCASSEPGTGSYEQYFGPGTRLTVT.

The chain uses TRBV7-9 and TRBJ1-2; TRBD1 aligns across 8 bases. The junction had 21 bases not matched to a gene; V was cut back by 8 bases and J by 1 base. This CDR3 is 19 amino acids long. Germline V gene lookup returns CDR1 SEHNR and CDR2 FQNEAQ (reference sequence). The CDR3 loop reads CASDPATTGGLTLNYGYTF. The DNA of the CDR3 is TGTGCCAGCGACCCCGCAACTACAGGGGGTCTTACTCTTAACTATGGCTACACCTTC.

The chain combines TRBV29-1 with TRBJ2-7, with 8 bases fitting TRBD1. CDR3 length: 16 amino acids. The trim removed 1 base at V and 1 base at J, leaving 9 bases unmatched. Looked up from germline, CDR1 is SQVTM and CDR2 is ANQGSEA. CDR3 region: CSVEGRGQGNSYEQYF. The CDR3, as DNA: TGCAGCGTTGAAGGGCGAGGACAGGGAAATTCCTACGAGCAGTACTTC.

The chain links TRBV5-1 to TRBJ2-7; 12 nucleotides match TRBD2. V dropped 2 bases and J dropped 4; count of bases not matched to a gene: 4. The CDR3 totals 15 residues. The germline V gene has CDR1 SGHRS and CDR2 YFSETQ. The CDR3 DNA is TGCGCCAGCAGCTTTCCGCTAGCGGGAGGGTACGAGCAGTACTTC. Translating it yields CASSFPLAGGYEQYF.

The chain uses TRBV27 and TRBJ2-7; 10 bases are a match to TRBD2. After removal of 6 bases from V and 1 base from J, the junction contained 6 bases not matched to a gene. The germline CDR1 and CDR2 sequences are MNHEY and SMNVEV (reference sequence). The CDR3 length is 15 residues. The CDR3 sequence is CASRKAGGGSYEQYF. The CDR3 region has the DNA TGTGCCAGCAGAAAAGCGGGAGGGGGGTCCTACGAGCAGTACTTC.

The chain combines TRBV6-1 with TRBJ1-2; 7 bases map to TRBD1. The germline CDR1 and CDR2 sequences are MNHNS and SASEGT. This CDR3 region has 13 residues. With 6 bases clipped from V and 8 bases from J, the junction kept 9 bases outside the gene matches. The CDR3 nucleotides are TGTGCCAGCAGGCCCGGGACAGCGATCGGCTACACCTTC. Encoded protein: CASRPGTAIGYTF.

The chain couples TRBV6-1 to TRBJ2-1; D remains unclear. The CDR3 has 10 amino acids. Germline V gives CDR1 MNHNS, CDR2 SASEGT. Trimming pared 7 bases from V and 9 bases from J, leaving 7 bases between. CDR3 amino acids: CASNVPEQFF. In DNA form, the CDR3 reads TGTGCCAGCAACGTACCTGAGCAGTTCTTC.